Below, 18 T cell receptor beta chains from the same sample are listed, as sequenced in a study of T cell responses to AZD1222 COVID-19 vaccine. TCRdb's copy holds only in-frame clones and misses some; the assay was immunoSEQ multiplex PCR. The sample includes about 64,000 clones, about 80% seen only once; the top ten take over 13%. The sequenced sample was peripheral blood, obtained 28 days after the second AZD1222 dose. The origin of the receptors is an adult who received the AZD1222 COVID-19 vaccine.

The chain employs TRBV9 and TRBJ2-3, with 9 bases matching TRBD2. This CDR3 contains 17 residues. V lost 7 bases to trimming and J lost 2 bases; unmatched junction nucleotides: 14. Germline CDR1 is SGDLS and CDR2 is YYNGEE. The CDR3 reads CASGSRSGGEITDTQYF. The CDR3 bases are TGTGCCAGCGGGTCGCGTAGCGGGGGAGAGATCACAGATACGCAGTATTTT.

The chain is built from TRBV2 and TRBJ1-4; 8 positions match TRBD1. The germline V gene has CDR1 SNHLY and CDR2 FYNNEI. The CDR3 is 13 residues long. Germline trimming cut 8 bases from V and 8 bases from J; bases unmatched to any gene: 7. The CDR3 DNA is TGTGCCAGCGTTGTACAGGGGGGGGAAAAACTGTTTTTT. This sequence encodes CASVVQGGEKLFF.

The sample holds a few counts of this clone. CDR3 in amino acids: CASSQVLAGGSETQYF. Written as DNA, the CDR3 is TGTGCCAGCAGCCAAGTTCTAGCGGGGGGTTCTGAGACCCAGTACTTC. The genes are TRBV3-1 (or the pseudogene TRBV3-2) and TRBJ2-5; 11 bases agree with TRBD2. Germline CDR1 reads LGHDT; CDR2 reads YNNKEL (reference sequence). Losses at the gene ends were 1 base for V and 5 bases for J; bases not matched to a gene: 6. The length of the CDR3 is 16 residues.

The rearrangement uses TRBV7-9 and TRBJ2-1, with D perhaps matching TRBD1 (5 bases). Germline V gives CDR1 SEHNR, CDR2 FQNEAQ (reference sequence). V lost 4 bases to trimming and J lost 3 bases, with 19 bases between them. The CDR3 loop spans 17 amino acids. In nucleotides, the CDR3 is TGTGCCAGCAGCTCACCTCACCTCGGACAAGACTACAATGAGCAGTTCTTC. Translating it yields CASSSPHLGQDYNEQFF.

CDR3 in amino acids: CASSLAWGYEQYF. The CDR3 DNA follows: TGCGCCAGCAGCTTGGCCTGGGGTTACGAGCAGTACTTC. The V and J genes are TRBV5-1 and TRBJ2-7; no firm D call. Per the germline V gene, CDR1 is SGHRS and CDR2 is YFSETQ. V was cut by 0 bases and J by 4 bases, with 8 bases left in between. The CDR3 contains 13 residues.

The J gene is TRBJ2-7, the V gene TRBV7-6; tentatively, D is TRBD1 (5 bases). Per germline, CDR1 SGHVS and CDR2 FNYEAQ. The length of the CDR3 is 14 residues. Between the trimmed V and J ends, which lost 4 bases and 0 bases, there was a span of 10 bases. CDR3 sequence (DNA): TGTGCCAGCAGCTCCAGGGTCAGCTCCTACGAGCAGTACTTC. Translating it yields CASSSRVSSYEQYF.

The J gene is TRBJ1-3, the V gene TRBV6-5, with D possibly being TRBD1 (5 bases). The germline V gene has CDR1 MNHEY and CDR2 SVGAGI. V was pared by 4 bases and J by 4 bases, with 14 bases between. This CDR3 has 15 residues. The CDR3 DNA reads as TGTGCCAGCAGTTCGGGACGGAAGGGGGGAAACACCATATATTTT. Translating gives CASSSGRKGGNTIYF.

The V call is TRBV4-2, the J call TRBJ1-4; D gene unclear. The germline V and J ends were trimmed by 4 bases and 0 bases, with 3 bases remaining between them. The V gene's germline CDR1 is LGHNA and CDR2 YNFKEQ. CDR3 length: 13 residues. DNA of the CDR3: TGTGCCAGCAGCCCTTCAACTAATGAAAAACTGTTTTTT. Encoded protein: CASSPSTNEKLFF.

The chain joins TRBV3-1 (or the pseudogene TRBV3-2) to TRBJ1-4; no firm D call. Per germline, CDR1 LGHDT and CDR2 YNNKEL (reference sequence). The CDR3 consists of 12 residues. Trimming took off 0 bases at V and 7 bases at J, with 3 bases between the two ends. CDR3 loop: CASSQDGEKLFF. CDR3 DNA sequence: TGTGCCAGCAGCCAAGACGGTGAAAAACTGTTTTTT.

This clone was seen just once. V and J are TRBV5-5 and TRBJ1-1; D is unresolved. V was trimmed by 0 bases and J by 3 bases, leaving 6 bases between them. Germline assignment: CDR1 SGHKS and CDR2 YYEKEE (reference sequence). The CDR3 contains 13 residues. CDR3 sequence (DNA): TGTGCCAGCAGCTTGGTTGGGTACACTGAAGCTTTCTTT. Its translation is CASSLVGYTEAFF.

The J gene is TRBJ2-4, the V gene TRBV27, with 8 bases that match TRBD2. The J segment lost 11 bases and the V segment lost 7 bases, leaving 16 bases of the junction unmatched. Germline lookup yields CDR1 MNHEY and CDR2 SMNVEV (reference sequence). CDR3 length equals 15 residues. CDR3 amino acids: CASKTLAAPQSVQYF. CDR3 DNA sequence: TGTGCCAGCAAGACACTAGCGGCCCCGCAAAGCGTTCAGTACTTC.

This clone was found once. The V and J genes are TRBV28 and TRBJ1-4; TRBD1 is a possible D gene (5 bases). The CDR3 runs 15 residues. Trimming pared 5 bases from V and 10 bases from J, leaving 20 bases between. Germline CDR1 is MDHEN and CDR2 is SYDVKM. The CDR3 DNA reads TGTGCCAGCAGTGTTCTAGACAGTGCGATGGGAAAACTGTTTTTT. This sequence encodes CASSVLDSAMGKLFF.

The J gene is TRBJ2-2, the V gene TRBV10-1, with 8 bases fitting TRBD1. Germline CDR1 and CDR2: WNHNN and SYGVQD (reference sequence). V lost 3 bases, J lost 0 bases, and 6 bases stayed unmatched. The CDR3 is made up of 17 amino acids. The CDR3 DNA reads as TGCGCCAGCAGTGACGGGGACAGGATACCGAACACCGGGGAGCTGTTTTTT. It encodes CASSDGDRIPNTGELFF.

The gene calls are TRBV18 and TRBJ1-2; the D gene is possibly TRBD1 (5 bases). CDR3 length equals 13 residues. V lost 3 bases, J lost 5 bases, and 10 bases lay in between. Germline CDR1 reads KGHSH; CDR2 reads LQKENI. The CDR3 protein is CASSPEDTYGYTF. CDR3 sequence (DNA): TGTGCCAGCTCACCTGAGGACACGTATGGCTACACCTTC.

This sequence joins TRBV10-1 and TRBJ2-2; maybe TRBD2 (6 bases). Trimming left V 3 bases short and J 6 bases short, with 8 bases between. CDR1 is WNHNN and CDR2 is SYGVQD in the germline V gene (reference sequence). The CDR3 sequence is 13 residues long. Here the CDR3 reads CASSDREAGELFF. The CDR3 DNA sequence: TGCGCCAGCAGTGACAGGGAGGCCGGGGAGCTGTTTTTT.

This CDR3 reads CASSQGGFTAFF. CDR3 nucleotide sequence: TGTGCCAGCAGCCAAGGGGGTTTTACGGCTTTCTTT. The V gene is TRBV14, the J gene TRBJ1-1; no clear D gene. The CDR3 has 12 amino acids. The germline gives CDR1 SGHDN, CDR2 FVKESK. Between the trimmed V and J ends, which lost 1 base and 11 bases, there was a span of 11 bases.

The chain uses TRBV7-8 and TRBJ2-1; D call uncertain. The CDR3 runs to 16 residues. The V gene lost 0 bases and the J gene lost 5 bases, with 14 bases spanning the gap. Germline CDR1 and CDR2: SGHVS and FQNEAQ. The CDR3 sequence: CASSLALVSLHNEQFF. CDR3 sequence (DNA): TGTGCCAGCAGCTTAGCGTTAGTTTCACTCCACAATGAGCAGTTCTTC.

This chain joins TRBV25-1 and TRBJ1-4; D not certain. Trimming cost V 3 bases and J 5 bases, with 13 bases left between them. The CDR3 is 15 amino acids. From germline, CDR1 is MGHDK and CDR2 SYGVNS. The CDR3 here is CASSETLGPNEKLFF. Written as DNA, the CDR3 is TGTGCCAGCAGTGAGACCCTAGGGCCAAATGAAAAACTGTTTTTT.